Listed below are T cell receptor beta chains from one sample, sequenced in a study of response to subunit inactivated influenza vaccine. TCRdb re-derived calls from the RT-PCR reads in MiXCR, one entry per CDR3 protein. This table holds 500,000 to 600,000 distinct CDR3 sequences, approximately 10% found once. This sample comprised PBMCs from blood, obtained on the day of vaccination. The receptors originated from a man aged 50-59 years who received an inactivated influenza vaccine. Both conserved end residues are part of each CDR3. D genes are given only for firm matches. Size tells how often a clone was seen (once, few, many) or the class of an expanded clone, and some rows leave it out.

V gene: TRBV19; J gene: TRBJ2-1; clone size: few; D gene: TRBD2; CDR3 protein: CASSIEFSRTSGRPYEQFF; CDR3 DNA: TGTGCCAGTAGTATAGAGTTTAGTAGGACTAGCGGGAGACCCTATGAGCAGTTCTTC
V gene: TRBV2; J gene: TRBJ2-1; clone size: many; D gene: NA; CDR3 protein: CALMVAGRYNEQFF; CDR3 DNA: TGTGCCCTTATGGTGGCAGGGCGCTACAATGAGCAGTTCTTC
V gene: TRBV7-9; J gene: TRBJ2-3; clone size: NA; D gene: TRBD2; CDR3 protein: CASTSGAGHTDTQYF; CDR3 DNA: TGTGCCAGCACCAGCGGGGCGGGGCACACAGATACGCAGTATTTT
V gene: TRBV9; J gene: TRBJ1-1; clone size: few; D gene: NA; CDR3 protein: CASSVGKTGQNTEAFF; CDR3 DNA: TGTGCCAGCAGCGTAGGGAAAACGGGACAGAACACTGAAGCTTTCTTT
V gene: TRBV11-2; J gene: TRBJ1-4; clone size: NA; D gene: NA; CDR3 protein: CASSPTAATNEKLFF; CDR3 DNA: TGTGCCAGCAGCCCGACCGCGGCAACTAATGAAAAACTGTTTTTT
V gene: TRBV7-8; J gene: TRBJ2-2; clone size: few; D gene: NA; CDR3 protein: CASSLAFLELFF; CDR3 DNA: TGTGCCAGCAGCTTAGCGTTCCTGGAGCTGTTTTTT
V gene: TRBV9; J gene: TRBJ2-1; clone size: NA; D gene: NA; CDR3 protein: CASSVNRLGTYNEQFF; CDR3 DNA: TGTGCCAGCAGCGTGAACAGGCTGGGGACCTACAATGAGCAGTTCTTC
V gene: TRBV5-6; J gene: TRBJ2-1; clone size: few; D gene: TRBD2; CDR3 protein: CASSFGGLAGLEQFF; CDR3 DNA: TGTGCCAGCAGCTTCGGGGGACTAGCGGGACTTGAGCAGTTCTTC
V gene: TRBV6-2/TRBV6-3; J gene: TRBJ2-7; clone size: NA; D gene: TRBD1; CDR3 protein: CASSYSKGPNRGVLYYEQYF; CDR3 DNA: TGTGCCAGCAGTTACTCGAAGGGCCCCAACAGGGGGGTCCTCTACTACGAGCAGTACTTC
V gene: TRBV29-1; J gene: TRBJ2-7; clone size: few; D gene: NA; CDR3 protein: CSPPGLPYEQYF; CDR3 DNA: TGCAGCCCTCCGGGACTCCCCTACGAGCAGTACTTC
V gene: TRBV5-1; J gene: TRBJ2-5; clone size: few; D gene: NA; CDR3 protein: CASSYAGTHGKTQYF; CDR3 DNA: TGCGCCAGCAGCTACGCCGGGACCCACGGAAAGACCCAGTACTTC
V gene: TRBV5-1; J gene: TRBJ2-2; clone size: NA; D gene: NA; CDR3 protein: CASSLAIRGTGELFF; CDR3 DNA: TGCGCCAGCAGCTTGGCTATCCGGGGTACCGGGGAGCTGTTTTTT
V gene: TRBV12-3/TRBV12-4; J gene: TRBJ2-3; clone size: many; D gene: TRBD2; CDR3 protein: CASSWGGGTDTQYF; CDR3 DNA: TGTGCCAGCAGTTGGGGGGGGGGCACAGATACGCAGTATTTT
V gene: TRBV28; J gene: TRBJ1-1; clone size: few; D gene: NA; CDR3 protein: CASRPNREVTEAFF; CDR3 DNA: TGTGCCAGCAGACCCAACAGGGAAGTGACTGAAGCTTTCTTT
V gene: TRBV20-1; J gene: TRBJ2-7; clone size: NA; D gene: TRBD2; CDR3 protein: CSANPGLVHEQYF; CDR3 DNA: TGCAGTGCTAACCCGGGACTAGTCCACGAGCAGTACTTC
V gene: TRBV6-1; J gene: TRBJ2-7; clone size: NA; D gene: TRBD2; CDR3 protein: CASRGAGGLKEQYF; CDR3 DNA: TGTGCCAGCAGGGGGGCGGGGGGCCTTAAGGAGCAGTACTTC
V gene: TRBV5-1; J gene: TRBJ2-2; clone size: NA; D gene: NA; CDR3 protein: CASSVQTGELFF; CDR3 DNA: TGCGCCAGCAGCGTCCAAACCGGGGAGCTGTTTTTT
V gene: TRBV19; J gene: TRBJ1-1; clone size: NA; D gene: NA; CDR3 protein: CASGKYRDTEAFF; CDR3 DNA: TGTGCCAGTGGGAAATACAGGGACACTGAAGCTTTCTTT
V gene: TRBV30; J gene: TRBJ1-2; clone size: few; D gene: NA; CDR3 protein: CATRGYYGYTF; CDR3 DNA: TGTGCCACTCGGGGGTACTATGGCTACACCTTC
V gene: TRBV10-3; J gene: TRBJ2-3; clone size: few; D gene: NA; CDR3 protein: CAIRTGAPSPDTQYF; CDR3 DNA: TGTGCCATCAGAACGGGAGCCCCTTCGCCTGATACGCAGTATTTT
V gene: TRBV27; J gene: TRBJ2-1; clone size: few; D gene: NA; CDR3 protein: CASSFVTGRPGTNEQFF; CDR3 DNA: TGTGCCAGCAGTTTTGTCACGGGCCGCCCAGGGACGAATGAGCAGTTCTTC
V gene: TRBV28; J gene: TRBJ2-1; clone size: many; D gene: TRBD1; CDR3 protein: CASSLWTGTNEQFF; CDR3 DNA: TGTGCCAGCAGTTTATGGACAGGGACAAATGAGCAGTTCTTC
V gene: TRBV28; J gene: TRBJ1-1; clone size: NA; D gene: NA; CDR3 protein: CASSPPGTNTEAYF; CDR3 DNA: TGTGCCAGCAGTCCGCCGGGAACGAACACTGAAGCTTACTTT
V gene: TRBV12-3/TRBV12-4; J gene: TRBJ2-2; clone size: NA; D gene: TRBD2; CDR3 protein: CASSRTGGGNGELFF; CDR3 DNA: TGTGCCAGCAGCCGTACTGGGGGAGGGAACGGGGAGCTGTTTTTT
V gene: TRBV29-1; J gene: TRBJ2-7; clone size: many; D gene: TRBD2; CDR3 protein: CSVRPGLAGYEQYF; CDR3 DNA: TGCAGCGTAAGACCTGGGCTAGCGGGCTACGAGCAGTACTTC
V gene: TRBV10-3; J gene: TRBJ2-5; clone size: few; D gene: NA; CDR3 protein: CAIIEGETQYF; CDR3 DNA: TGTGCCATCATCGAGGGGGAGACCCAGTACTTC
V gene: TRBV5-1; J gene: TRBJ2-5; clone size: few; D gene: NA; CDR3 protein: CASSLVQGSQETQYF; CDR3 DNA: TGCGCCAGCAGCTTGGTTCAGGGGAGTCAAGAGACCCAGTACTTC
V gene: TRBV4-2; J gene: TRBJ2-3; clone size: many; D gene: TRBD2; CDR3 protein: CASSQVEAGAGPTDTQYF; CDR3 DNA: TGTGCCAGCAGCCAAGTAGAAGCGGGGGCCGGCCCCACAGATACGCAGTATTTT
V gene: TRBV4-2; J gene: TRBJ2-4; clone size: NA; D gene: NA; CDR3 protein: CASSQEGGAKNIQYF; CDR3 DNA: TGTGCCAGCAGCCAAGAGGGCGGTGCCAAAAACATTCAGTACTTC
V gene: TRBV20-1; J gene: TRBJ2-3; clone size: few; D gene: TRBD1; CDR3 protein: CSVRQGRTDTQYF; CDR3 DNA: TGCAGTGTACGACAGGGACGCACAGATACGCAGTATTTT
V gene: TRBV7-2; J gene: TRBJ2-7; clone size: NA; D gene: NA; CDR3 protein: CASSSVQGSSYEQYF; CDR3 DNA: TGTGCCAGCAGCTCAGTACAGGGTAGCTCCTACGAGCAGTACTTC
V gene: TRBV12-3/TRBV12-4; J gene: TRBJ2-2; clone size: NA; D gene: NA; CDR3 protein: CASAGNTGELFF; CDR3 DNA: TGTGCCAGTGCCGGTAACACCGGGGAGCTGTTTTTT
V gene: TRBV7-9; J gene: TRBJ1-1; clone size: NA; D gene: NA; CDR3 protein: CASRQFTGSNTEAFF; CDR3 DNA: TGTGCCAGCAGACAATTTACAGGGTCGAACACTGAAGCTTTCTTT
V gene: TRBV20-1; J gene: TRBJ2-7; clone size: few; D gene: TRBD2; CDR3 protein: CSAGAGTSGSEQYF; CDR3 DNA: TGCAGTGCAGGGGCCGGGACTAGCGGGAGCGAGCAGTACTTC
V gene: TRBV12-5; J gene: TRBJ1-5; clone size: NA; D gene: NA; CDR3 protein: CASGLVTGWQPQHF; CDR3 DNA: TGTGCTAGTGGTTTGGTAACGGGTTGGCAGCCCCAGCATTTT
V gene: TRBV5-6; J gene: TRBJ2-4; clone size: few; D gene: TRBD2; CDR3 protein: CASSEGLAGGRVQYF; CDR3 DNA: TGTGCCAGCAGCGAGGGACTAGCGGGAGGGCGAGTTCAGTACTTC
V gene: TRBV6-5; J gene: TRBJ2-6; clone size: NA; D gene: NA; CDR3 protein: CASSYQAGANVLTF; CDR3 DNA: TGTGCCAGCAGTTACCAGGCCGGGGCCAACGTCCTGACTTTC
V gene: TRBV19; J gene: TRBJ2-5; clone size: few; D gene: NA; CDR3 protein: CASSIQGRVAVETQYF; CDR3 DNA: TGTGCCAGTAGTATCCAGGGTCGCGTAGCGGTGGAGACCCAGTACTTC
V gene: TRBV5-1; J gene: TRBJ2-1; clone size: few; D gene: NA; CDR3 protein: CASSPGQSYNEQFF; CDR3 DNA: TGCGCCAGCAGCCCCGGACAGTCCTACAATGAGCAGTTCTTC
V gene: TRBV29-1; J gene: TRBJ2-6; clone size: few; D gene: NA; CDR3 protein: CSVEAGATVSGANVLTF; CDR3 DNA: TGCAGCGTTGAAGCAGGAGCCACAGTCTCTGGGGCCAACGTCCTGACTTTC
V gene: TRBV12-3/TRBV12-4; J gene: TRBJ2-5; clone size: NA; D gene: TRBD2; CDR3 protein: CASTFLAGGLETQYF; CDR3 DNA: TGTGCCAGCACCTTTCTAGCGGGGGGGCTGGAGACCCAGTACTTC
V gene: TRBV15; J gene: TRBJ2-7; clone size: NA; D gene: NA; CDR3 protein: CATSTENGEQYF; CDR3 DNA: TGTGCCACCAGCACAGAAAACGGCGAGCAGTACTTC
V gene: TRBV11-1; J gene: TRBJ2-2; clone size: NA; D gene: TRBD2; CDR3 protein: CASSSGLAGVSDTGELFF; CDR3 DNA: TGTGCCAGCAGCTCGGGACTAGCGGGAGTTTCGGACACCGGGGAGCTGTTTTTT
V gene: TRBV12-3/TRBV12-4; J gene: TRBJ1-2; clone size: NA; D gene: NA; CDR3 protein: CASSFTGPSNYGYTF; CDR3 DNA: TGTGCCAGCAGTTTTACAGGGCCGTCTAACTATGGCTACACCTTC
V gene: TRBV30; J gene: TRBJ1-5; clone size: NA; D gene: NA; CDR3 protein: CAWSAIGQGRQPQHF; CDR3 DNA: TGTGCCTGGAGTGCGATAGGGCAGGGCCGTCAGCCCCAGCATTTT
V gene: TRBV19; J gene: TRBJ2-1; clone size: NA; D gene: TRBD1; CDR3 protein: CASRKMTGRSYNEQFF; CDR3 DNA: TGTGCCAGTAGGAAGATGACAGGGCGCTCCTACAATGAGCAGTTCTTC
V gene: TRBV29-1; J gene: TRBJ2-7; clone size: NA; D gene: TRBD2; CDR3 protein: CSVDSAGGRDEQYF; CDR3 DNA: TGCAGCGTTGATTCAGCGGGGGGGAGGGACGAGCAGTACTTC
V gene: TRBV24-1; J gene: TRBJ2-1; clone size: few; D gene: TRBD1; CDR3 protein: CATSEPGTGGDEQFF; CDR3 DNA: TGTGCCACCAGTGAACCCGGGACAGGGGGGGATGAGCAGTTCTTC
V gene: TRBV27; J gene: TRBJ2-7; clone size: few; D gene: NA; CDR3 protein: CASRILTPGRIYEQYF; CDR3 DNA: TGTGCCAGCAGAATCCTTACCCCAGGACGAATTTACGAGCAGTACTTC